These 26 T cell receptor beta chains came from one sample sequenced in a study of T cells in Graves' hyperthyroidism and ophthalmopathy. The TCR beta CDR3 regions underwent amplification using RNA transcripts as the source. HTBI primers were the set used in a first-round RT-PCR of the TCR CDR3. TCRdb passed the multiplex PCR reads through MiXCR, listing each CDR3 protein once. The sample carries 250,000 or so distinct CDR3 sequences, 15% recorded once. Specimen: blood. These receptor sequences come from a woman between 50 and 59 years old with Graves' hyperthyroidism that later progressed to Graves' ophthalmopathy.

Only a few counts were recorded for this clonotype. This rearrangement joins TRBV19 to TRBJ1-1, with D tentatively TRBD1 (5 bases). CDR1 is LNHDA, CDR2 SQIVND, per germline (reference sequence). V lost 8 bases, J lost 1 base, and 14 bases lay in between. The CDR3 sequence is 14 residues long. The CDR3 DNA sequence: TGTGCCAGTCTAAGGGGACCTGGGAACACTGAAGCTTTCTTT. Encoded protein: CASLRGPGNTEAFF.

Many counts were recorded for this clonotype. The genes are TRBV5-1 and TRBJ2-7; 9 nucleotides agree with TRBD2. This CDR3 has 15 amino acids. Trimming at V came to 5 bases and at J to 1 base, leaving 7 bases not matched to a gene. Per germline, CDR1 SGHRS and CDR2 YFSETQ. CDR3 DNA: TGCGCCAGCAGAACAGGGACTAGCCTGTCCTACGAGCAGTACTTC. Amino acid sequence: CASRTGTSLSYEQYF.

This clonotype was observed at least ten times. This rearrangement joins TRBV11-3 to TRBJ2-1, with TRBD1 matching over 7 bases. The CDR3 has 16 amino acids. Germline CDR1 is SGHNT and CDR2 is YENEEA. Trimming at V came to 2 bases and at J to 4 bases, leaving 8 bases not matched to a gene. The CDR3 coding sequence is TGTGCCAGCAGCTTAAAAAAAGCGACAGGGTACAATGAGCAGTTCTTC. Translated, it gives CASSLKKATGYNEQFF.

Ten or more counts support this clonotype. This rearrangement joins TRBV30 to TRBJ2-7, with a tentative D call TRBD1 (6 bases). The CDR3 length is 14 residues. In germline, CDR1 is GTSNPN, CDR2 SVGIG (reference sequence). Trimming stripped 2 bases from V and 0 bases from J, with 11 bases between. CDR3 region: CAWSLGTISYEQYF. CDR3 DNA: TGTGCCTGGAGTTTAGGGACAATCTCCTACGAGCAGTACTTC.

This clonotype was recorded many times. The chain has TRBV27 and TRBJ2-7; D may be TRBD2 (5 bases). The V end lost 2 bases, the J end lost 4 bases, and 18 bases lay between the germline ends. The CDR3 has 16 residues. The V gene's germline CDR1 is MNHEY and CDR2 SMNVEV (reference sequence). The chain's CDR3 is CASSLQRSNPAYEQYF. CDR3 nucleotides: TGTGCCAGCAGTTTACAGCGGTCCAATCCCGCTTACGAGCAGTACTTC.

This clonotype occurred a few times. The CDR3 is CASSSAGLADGYTF. The CDR3 region has the DNA TGTGCCAGCAGTTCGGCAGGCTTGGCAGATGGCTACACCTTC. The chain carries TRBV5-4 and TRBJ1-2; D is unresolved. Trimming pared 5 bases from V and 6 bases from J, leaving 17 bases between. The germline gives CDR1 SGHNT, CDR2 YYREEE (reference sequence). The CDR3 contains 14 residues.

This clonotype has ten or more counts. This chain links TRBV12-3 or TRBV12-4 with TRBJ1-1; TRBD1 matches at 7 bases. The CDR3 is 14 amino acids. With V trimmed by 7 bases and J by 3 bases, 8 bases remained unmatched. The CDR3 bases are TGTGCCAGCACCCGACAGGGACGGTACACTGAAGCTTTCTTT. Translated, it gives CASTRQGRYTEAFF.

This clonotype has at least ten counts. J is TRBJ2-7 and V is TRBV27; D is undetermined. The germline V gene has CDR1 MNHEY and CDR2 SMNVEV (reference sequence). The CDR3 spans 15 residues. Trimming left V 1 base short and J 5 bases short, with 15 bases between. The CDR3 spells CASSLYRTNIDEQYF. The CDR3 coding sequence is TGTGCCAGCAGTTTATACAGAACGAATATCGACGAGCAGTACTTC.

This clonotype has just one count. It may be a read error: a sequence one base away is much more abundant. The CDR3 region has the DNA TGTGCCAGCAGTGATCTAGGATTTAACGATGAGCAGTTCTTC. Translated, it gives CASSDLGFNDEQFF. J is TRBJ2-1 and V is TRBV27; D ambiguous. The germline V and J ends were trimmed by 5 bases and 8 bases, with 16 bases remaining between them. This CDR3 has 14 amino acids. Germline values: CDR1 MNHEY, CDR2 SMNVEV (reference sequence).

This clonotype has at least ten counts. The chain uses TRBV20-1 and TRBJ2-1, with D possibly matching TRBD2 (6 bases). CDR3 size: 14 residues. In germline, CDR1 is DFQATT, CDR2 SNEGSKA (reference sequence). V lost 4 bases and J lost 6, with 16 bases in between. Here the CDR3 reads CSANREPRRNEQFF. Written as DNA, the CDR3 is TGCAGTGCTAATCGGGAGCCTCGACGCAATGAGCAGTTCTTC.

At least ten counts were recorded for this clonotype. CDR3 in DNA: TGTGCCATCAGAGAGGACAGGGGAGGTCAGCCCCAGCATTTT. Amino acid sequence: CAIREDRGGQPQHF. The rearrangement uses TRBV10-3 and TRBJ1-5; 9 bases are a match to TRBD1. Germline-derived CDR1 and CDR2 are ENHRY and SYGVKD. V shed 6 bases, J shed 6 bases, and the junction held 6 bases outside the gene matches. CDR3 length: 14 amino acids.

Many counts were recorded for this clonotype. This rearrangement joins TRBV28 to TRBJ1-2; 7 bases match TRBD1. The CDR3 runs 14 residues. Unmatched junction bases numbered 9, after V lost 6 bases and J lost 5 bases. CDR1 and CDR2 (germline): MDHEN, SYDVKM. The CDR3 nucleotides read TGTGCCAGCAGCAGGGGGACGGCGGTATATGGCTACACCTTC. This sequence encodes CASSRGTAVYGYTF.

Many counts were recorded for this clonotype. The rearrangement links TRBV7-2 to TRBJ2-5, with 14 bases identical to TRBD2. CDR3 length equals 15 residues. V was pared by 4 bases and J by 5 bases, with 3 bases of the junction left unmatched. The V gene's germline CDR1 is SGHTA and CDR2 FQGNSA. The CDR3 here is CASSSRLAGGETQYF. In DNA form, the CDR3 reads TGTGCCAGCAGCTCCCGACTAGCGGGAGGGGAGACCCAGTACTTC.

This chain joins TRBV9 and TRBJ2-2; 11 bases are a match to TRBD2. V dropped 9 bases and J dropped 4; count of bases not matched to a gene: 11. This CDR3 has 16 amino acids. Germline CDR1 and CDR2: SGDLS and YYNGEE. CDR3 residues: CATHPSGLAATGELFF. The CDR3 DNA reads TGTGCCACCCATCCTTCGGGACTAGCGGCCACCGGGGAGCTGTTTTTT.

This clonotype was observed at least ten times. The chain carries TRBV6-2 or TRBV6-3 and TRBJ2-3, with D uncertain. CDR1 and CDR2 from the germline V gene are MNHEY and SVGEGT. The V end was cut by 0 bases, the J end by 4 bases, with 14 bases between. The CDR3 extends over 16 amino acids. The DNA of the CDR3 is TGTGCCAGCAGTTACTCGAGGAGTTTAATATCAGATACGCAGTATTTT. Amino acids: CASSYSRSLISDTQYF.

This clonotype was detected once. V is TRBV28 and J is TRBJ2-1, with 11 nucleotides matching TRBD2. Germline CDR1 and CDR2: MDHEN and SYDVKM. CDR3 length: 17 amino acids. Trimming cost V 2 bases and J 4 bases; bases outside gene matches: 7. CDR3 region: CASSLLRLAGRYNEQFF. The CDR3 nucleotides are TGTGCCAGCAGTTTACTCCGACTAGCGGGACGATACAATGAGCAGTTCTTC. The variable domain in full, with the rest retrieved from reference TRBV28 and TRBJ2-1, is DVKVTQSSRYLVKRTGEKVFLECVQDMDHENMFWYRQDPGLGLRLIYFSYDVKMKEKGDIPEGYSVSREKKERFSLILESASTNQTSMYLCASSLLRLAGRYNEQFFGPGTRLTVL.

This clonotype was seen only a few times. The junction does not match germline at one end; this may be a read error. The CDR3 bases are TGTGCCAGCAGTTTCGGGACAGGGGGCAATCAGCCCCGGCATTTT. Its protein is CASSFGTGGNQPRHF. The rearrangement uses TRBV27 and TRBJ1-5, with 12 bases that match TRBD1. CDR3 length equals 15 residues. The V gene's germline CDR1 is MNHEY and CDR2 SMNVEV (reference sequence).

The chain uses TRBV5-1 and TRBJ2-1, with no clear D. Germline V gives CDR1 SGHRS, CDR2 YFSETQ. The CDR3 has 11 amino acids. The germline V and J ends were trimmed by 7 bases and 8 bases, with 10 bases remaining between them. The CDR3 is CASAITHEQFF. The DNA for the CDR3 is TGCGCCAGCGCTATTACCCATGAGCAGTTCTTC.

This clonotype was counted at least ten times. This sequence joins TRBV18 and TRBJ1-1; TRBD1 might be the D (5 bases). The germline V gene has CDR1 KGHSH and CDR2 LQKENI. This CDR3 contains 15 residues. V dropped 0 bases and J dropped 11 bases, with 19 bases sitting between them. CDR3 sequence: CASSPPDNGRGEAFF. Written as DNA, the CDR3 is TGTGCCAGCTCACCACCGGACAACGGGCGGGGTGAGGCTTTCTTT.

This clonotype was picked up one time. The chain joins TRBV7-9 to TRBJ2-1; 10 bases are a match to TRBD2. V shed 10 bases, J shed 4 bases, and the junction held 10 bases outside the gene matches. The germline V gene has CDR1 SEHNR and CDR2 FQNEAQ (reference sequence). The CDR3 length is 15 residues. The CDR3 DNA reads as TGTGCCACCAAACCGGGACTAGCGTCTTACAATGAGCAGTTCTTC. Amino acid sequence: CATKPGLASYNEQFF.

This clonotype was picked up a small number of times. The chain is built from TRBV18 and TRBJ2-1; D uncertain. In germline, CDR1 is KGHSH, CDR2 LQKENI. CDR3 size: 15 residues. The germline V and J ends were trimmed by 0 bases and 7 bases, with 13 bases remaining between them. The CDR3 sequence: CASSPPNGVQNEQFF. CDR3 bases: TGTGCCAGCTCACCACCAAATGGGGTCCAAAATGAGCAGTTCTTC.

This clonotype was picked up many times. The chain has TRBV15 and TRBJ1-1; D may be TRBD1 (6 bases). From germline, CDR1 is LNHNV and CDR2 YYDKDF (reference sequence). The CDR3 is 15 amino acids. The V and J ends lost 3 bases and 4 bases respectively, with 15 bases between them. CDR3 protein: CATSSHTGWGTEAFF. The CDR3 region has the DNA TGTGCCACCAGCAGCCATACAGGGTGGGGCACTGAAGCTTTCTTT.

This clonotype appeared many times. The chain is built from TRBV7-8 and TRBJ1-5; D possibly corresponds to TRBD1 (5 bases). Germline loops: CDR1 SGHVS, CDR2 FQNEAQ. V lost 6 bases to trimming and J lost 6 bases, with 15 bases between them. The CDR3 runs 14 residues. As DNA, the CDR3 is TGTGCCAGCAGGGGGGGAGGCGCCCTTCAGCCCCAGCATTTT. Protein product: CASRGGGALQPQHF.

This clonotype was seen ten or more times. CDR3 sequence: CATSRTYNEQFF. The CDR3 DNA is TGTGCCACCAGTCGTACCTACAATGAGCAGTTCTTC. V usage is TRBV24-1 and J usage is TRBJ2-1; no reliable D call. Per germline, CDR1 KGHDR and CDR2 SFDVKD. Trimming removed 6 bases at V and 2 bases at J, with 4 bases between. The CDR3 has 12 amino acids.

This clonotype was counted many times. The gene calls are TRBV20-1 and TRBJ1-2; D not certain. The CDR3 sequence is 20 residues long. Germline lookup yields CDR1 DFQATT and CDR2 SNEGSKA (reference sequence). V was pared by 1 base and J by 1 base, with 28 bases between. The CDR3, as DNA: TGCAGTGCTAGAGTTAACCTGTACGGACGGAGCCGTAAACTTAACTATGGCTACACCTTC. This encodes CSARVNLYGRSRKLNYGYTF.

In this sample, this clonotype turned up once. This sequence may be a read error, since a much larger clone differs from it by one base. The V gene is TRBV5-8, the J gene TRBJ1-4; D is unresolved. This CDR3 contains 12 residues. Deletions cut 2 bases from V and 12 bases from J, with 11 bases between. Germline CDR1 reads SGHTS; CDR2 reads YDEGEE. Written as DNA, the CDR3 is TGTGCCAGCAGCTTTGGCAGTGGTGAACTGTTTTTT. It specifies CASSFGSGELFF.